This is a list of T cell receptor beta chains from one sample in a study of blood T cell repertoires in COVID-19. Method: immunoSEQ multiplex PCR; TCRdb's copy keeps in-frame clones and lacks some. The table lists around 140,000 clones, approximately 84% of them singletons, with less than 2% in the top ten. What was sequenced was peripheral blood. The receptor source for this set is a woman aged 60-75 years with acute or convalescent COVID-19. CDR3s include the opening cysteine and the closing phenylalanine or tryptophan. D genes are given only for firm matches. Clone size appears in some rows only: once, few, many, or a class for an expanded clone.

CASSPSGSYEQYF TGTGCCAGCAGTCCAAGCGGGAGCTACGAGCAGTACTTC TRBJ2-7 NA 13 TRBV27 TRBD2
CASSYHPWAYEQYF TGTGCCAGCAGTTACCACCCCTGGGCATACGAGCAGTACTTC TRBJ2-7 NA 14 TRBV6-2/TRBV6-3 NA
CASSIVGWTAKMGEAFF TGTGCCAGTAGTATAGTCGGGTGGACAGCGAAAATGGGTGAAGCTTTCTTT TRBJ1-1 NA 17 TRBV19 NA
CASSYSGTGVEKLFF TGTGCCAGCAGTTACTCCGGGACAGGGGTCGAAAAACTGTTTTTT TRBJ1-4 NA 15 TRBV6-2/TRBV6-3 TRBD1
CASSELAGVGEQYF TGCGCCAGCAGTGAACTAGCGGGAGTAGGTGAGCAGTACTTC TRBJ2-7 NA 14 TRBV10-1 TRBD2
CASSLAWREERRYNEQFF TGTGCTAGCAGCTTAGCGTGGCGGGAGGAACGAAGGTACAATGAGCAGTTCTTC TRBJ2-1 NA 18 TRBV7-7 TRBD2
CAWNSGSGYEQYF TGTGCCTGGAATAGCGGGAGCGGGTACGAGCAGTACTTC TRBJ2-7 once 13 TRBV30 TRBD2
CASSLIAGQGREKLFF TGCGCCAGCAGCTTGATTGCGGGACAGGGACGTGAAAAACTGTTTTTT TRBJ1-4 NA 16 TRBV5-1 TRBD1
CASSQEAGVNEQYF TGTGCCAGCAGCCAAGAAGCGGGAGTTAACGAGCAGTACTTC TRBJ2-7 few 14 TRBV3-1/TRBV3-2 TRBD2
CASSLFQTGAGGYTF TGTGCCAGCAGCCTCTTCCAGACAGGGGCAGGTGGCTACACCTTC TRBJ1-2 few 15 TRBV6-5 TRBD1
CASSQDGLAPYEQYF TGTGCCAGCAGCCAAGATGGGCTAGCCCCCTACGAGCAGTACTTC TRBJ2-7 NA 15 TRBV4-2 NA
CATSKGTGYADTQYF TGTGCTACTTCTAAGGGGACAGGGTATGCAGATACGCAGTATTTT TRBJ2-3 few 15 TRBV12-5 TRBD1
CASSQGTAQETQYF TGTGCCAGCAGCCAGGGGACAGCGCAAGAGACCCAGTACTTC TRBJ2-5 NA 14 TRBV6-2/TRBV6-3 TRBD1
CASSLAGGSDKNIQYF TGCGCCAGCAGCTTGGCCGGCGGCTCCGATAAAAACATTCAGTACTTC TRBJ2-4 once 16 TRBV5-1 NA
CASSYRGNQPQHF TGTGCCAGCAGTTACAGGGGGAATCAGCCCCAGCATTTT TRBJ1-5 NA 13 TRBV27 TRBD1
CASSLAGDPYEQYF TGCGCCAGCAGCTTGGCAGGGGACCCCTACGAGCAGTACTTC TRBJ2-7 NA 14 TRBV5-1 NA
CASSLGGLRLGDSPLHF TGCGCCAGCAGCTTGGGGGGACTCCGATTGGGGGATTCACCCCTCCACTTT TRBJ1-6 NA 17 TRBV5-1 NA
CASSTRGGQRGSSYNEQFF TGTGCCAGTAGTACTAGAGGTGGTCAGCGGGGAAGCTCCTACAATGAGCAGTTCTTC TRBJ2-1 few 19 TRBV19 TRBD2
CASSHNPQVGGFF TGTGCCAGCAGCCACAACCCGCAGGTAGGGGGGTTCTTC TRBJ2-1 few 13 TRBV11-2 NA
CATSRDLAGAGELFF TGTGCCACCAGCAGAGACTTAGCGGGAGCCGGGGAGCTGTTTTTT TRBJ2-2 few 15 TRBV15 TRBD2
CASGAMGAEYF TGTGCCAGCGGGGCGATGGGGGCCGAGTATTTT TRBJ2-3 NA 11 TRBV12-3/TRBV12-4 NA
CASSDGTATASGNTIYF TGTGCCAGCAGTGATGGTACAGCAACTGCCTCTGGAAACACCATATATTTT TRBJ1-3 NA 17 TRBV2 NA
CASSAGQWNTEAFF TGTGCCAGTAGTGCGGGACAGTGGAACACTGAAGCTTTCTTT TRBJ1-1 NA 14 TRBV19 TRBD1
CAWSGLAGGPRLFF TGTGCCTGGAGTGGACTAGCGGGAGGGCCCAGGCTGTTTTTT TRBJ2-2 NA 14 TRBV30 TRBD2
CASSSYRVGEEKLFF TGTGCCAGCAGCTCATACAGGGTCGGTGAGGAAAAACTGTTTTTT TRBJ1-4 few 15 TRBV7-9 NA
CASSLAGLAGGETQYF TGCGCCAGCAGCTTGGCTGGGCTAGCGGGAGGTGAGACCCAGTACTTC TRBJ2-5 NA 16 TRBV5-1 TRBD2
CASSSEVAPSYEQYF TGTGCCAGCAGTTCCGAGGTGGCCCCTTCCTACGAGCAGTACTTC TRBJ2-7 NA 15 TRBV27 NA
CASSHSSGYTGELFF TGTGCCAGCAGTCACTCCTCGGGTTACACCGGGGAGCTGTTTTTT TRBJ2-2 NA 15 TRBV7-3 NA